This T cell receptor (beta chain) came from a study of shared clonotypes between healthy human individuals. From germline, CDR1 is KGHSH and CDR2 LQKENI. Trimming removed 3 bases at V and 5 bases at J, with 10 bases between. CDR3 length equals 13 residues. Free of recent acute infections or vaccinations, the donors were healthy HIV-negative adults. Every donor was a Caucasian adult from Nashville, Tennessee. Several immunoSEQ plates held equal portions of the genomic DNA taken from each subset. The table came from immunoSEQ multiplex PCR; TCRdb's copy has only in-frame clones and leaves some out. Of a few million clones detected, around nine tenths appear once; the ten largest clones hold under 0.15%.

The chain employs TRBV18 and TRBJ2-5; D is unclear. Material: naive CD4+ T cells sorted from blood. Subset reported: CD45RA+ positively selected. The sequence was obtained from a young man in good health. CDR3 nucleotides: TGTGCCAGCTCACCCCAGCACGGCGAGACCCAGTACTTC. This translates into CASSPQHGETQYF.